These 2 T cell receptor beta chains originate from one sample sequenced in a study of cytomegalovirus exposure and HLA in healthy donors. The assay was immunoSEQ multiplex PCR, and TCRdb's table has in-frame clones only and misses some. The sample has 250,000 to 400,000 clones; roughly 88% are singletons. Sequencing was carried out using PBMCs. These receptor sequences come from a man aged 30-40 years in good health and CMV-seronegative.

J is TRBJ2-1 and V is TRBV6-6; 10 positions agree with TRBD1. The CDR3 has 14 residues. The germline V gene encodes CDR1 MNHNY and CDR2 SVGAGI (reference sequence). Trimming took 7 bases from V and 6 from J; bases not matched to a gene: 6. The CDR3 region is CASIGQGVGNEQFF. The CDR3 nucleotides read TGTGCCAGCATCGGACAGGGGGTTGGCAATGAGCAGTTCTTC.

V usage is TRBV6-1 and J usage is TRBJ1-3; D gene ambiguous. The germline V gene has CDR1 MNHNS and CDR2 SASEGT. The V end was cut by 10 bases, the J end by 3 bases, with 7 bases between. The CDR3 has 11 amino acids. In DNA form, the CDR3 reads TGTGCCATAACAAATGGAAACACCATATATTTT. Protein sequence: CAITNGNTIYF.